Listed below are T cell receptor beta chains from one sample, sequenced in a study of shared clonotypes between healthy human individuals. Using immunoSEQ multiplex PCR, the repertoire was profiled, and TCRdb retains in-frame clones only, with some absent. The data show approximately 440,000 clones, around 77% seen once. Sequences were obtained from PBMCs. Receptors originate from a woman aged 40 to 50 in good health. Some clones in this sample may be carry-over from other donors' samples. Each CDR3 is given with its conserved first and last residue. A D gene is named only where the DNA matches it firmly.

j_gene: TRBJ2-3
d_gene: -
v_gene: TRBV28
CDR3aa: CASSPVRTQFTDTQYF

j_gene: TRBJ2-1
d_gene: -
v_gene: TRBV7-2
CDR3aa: CASSLGWAPEQFF

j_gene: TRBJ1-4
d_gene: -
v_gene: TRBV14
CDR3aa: CASSHPTTGPTNEKLFF

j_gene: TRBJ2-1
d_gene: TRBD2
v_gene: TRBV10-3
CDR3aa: CASNPGLAGANEQFF

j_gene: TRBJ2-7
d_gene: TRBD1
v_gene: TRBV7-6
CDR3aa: CASSLGVQGGYEQYF

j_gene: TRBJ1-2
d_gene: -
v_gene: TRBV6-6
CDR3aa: CASSQQGPYGYTF

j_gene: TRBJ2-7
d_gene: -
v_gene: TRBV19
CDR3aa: CASSPEGNREQYF

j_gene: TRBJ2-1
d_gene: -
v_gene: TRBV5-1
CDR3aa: CASSPRSSDDEQFF

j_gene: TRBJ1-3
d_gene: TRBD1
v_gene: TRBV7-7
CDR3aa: CASSLKDRSETGNTIYF

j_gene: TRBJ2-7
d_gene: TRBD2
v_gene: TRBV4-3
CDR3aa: CASSQDSSASGRAVPYF

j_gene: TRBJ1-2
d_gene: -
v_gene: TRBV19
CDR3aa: CASSITGGDPYGYTF

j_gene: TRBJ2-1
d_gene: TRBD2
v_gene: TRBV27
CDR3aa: CASSSGTSGKYNEQFF

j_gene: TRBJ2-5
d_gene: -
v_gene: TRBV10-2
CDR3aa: CASRIGGQETQYF

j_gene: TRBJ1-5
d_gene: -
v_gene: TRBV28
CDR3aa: CASSFWGQGAVRNQPQHF